This T cell receptor beta chain appears in the sequencing data of a study of patients and donors after allogeneic stem cell transplantation (dated by TCRdb to 2019 to 2021). Cut back by 5 bases and 6 bases, the V and J ends lie 11 bases apart. From a lookup of the germline V gene, CDR1 and CDR2 are SGHVS and FNYEAQ. The CDR3 covers 13 residues, taking in both the cysteine and the phenylalanine. CDR3 DNA only is kept here, 39 bases in frame from base 1. This clonotype was found a few times. It has no known antigen specificity. Within one base of it there is no much larger clone, and no base qualities were kept. Libraries were built with RT-PCR. Sequencer: NextSeq 550. The public reads were run again by TCRdb, first through fastp at Q25 and then through MiXCR, and only productive beta chains were kept. Rows with one shared CDR3 protein collapse into an entry with the most common genes and DNA. The sample includes hundreds of thousands of distinct CDR3 sequences, with roughly 17% observed a single time. The top ten clones comprise around 6.8% of the sample.

The sequencing sample was made of blood, either unsorted or a sorted T cell fraction (not recorded which). The chain is encoded by TRBV7-6 joined to TRBJ2-1, with the D gene call left open. The clonotype originates from a human donor who was either an allogeneic HSCT recipient or a stem cell or donor lymphocyte infusion donor (not recorded which). It is not recorded whose cells these are; they may come from a transplant donor. CDR3 protein: CASSPRLGNEQFF. The bases read TGTGCCAGCAGCCCTAGGTTAGGCAATGAGCAGTTCTTC.